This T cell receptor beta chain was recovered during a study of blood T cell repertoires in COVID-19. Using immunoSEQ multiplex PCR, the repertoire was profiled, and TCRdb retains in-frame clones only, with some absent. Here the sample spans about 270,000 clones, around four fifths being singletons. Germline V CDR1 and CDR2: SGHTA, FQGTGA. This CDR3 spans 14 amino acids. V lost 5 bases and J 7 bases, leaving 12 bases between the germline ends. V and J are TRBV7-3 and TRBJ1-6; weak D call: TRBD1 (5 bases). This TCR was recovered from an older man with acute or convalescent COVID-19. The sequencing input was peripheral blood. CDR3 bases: TGTGCCAGCAGCCCCGGGACTCCAAATTCACCCCTCCACTTT. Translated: CASSPGTPNSPLHF.